This T cell receptor (beta chain) stems from a study of T cells in tuberculosis. The study's findings and limits: The stringent gate may have excluded weak CD1B-GMM tetramer binders.

The germline gives CDR1 WNHNN, CDR2 SYGVQD (reference sequence). There are 15 residues in the CDR3. V lost 4 bases and J lost 7; bases outside the gene matches: 4. TCR-alpha and TCR-beta chains were sequenced unpaired. Measured with immunoSEQ multiplex PCR; TCRdb has only the in-frame clones, and not every one. The sample holds 60,000 or so clones; around 86% are singletons and the top ten take roughly 12%. Sorting used thawed, overnight-rested PBMC stained with anti-CD3, a viability dye and GMM-loaded CD1B tetramer. The CD1B tetramers carried C32 glucose monomycolate purified from Rhodococcus equi. Tetramer-sorted PBMC had been CD14 monocyte-depleted before freezing.

The source of this sequence is an adult woman with latent tuberculosis. Sequenced sample: CD1b-GMM tetramer-negative cells sorted from PBMCs. The chain combines TRBV10-1 with TRBJ2-1; TRBD2 agrees at 13 bases. CDR3 amino acids: CASSATSGRRNEQFF. DNA for the CDR3: TGCGCCAGCAGTGCGACTAGCGGGAGGAGGAATGAGCAGTTCTTC.